The 16 T cell receptor beta chains below come from one sample, sequenced in a study of early T cells in non-severe SARS-CoV-2 infection. TCRdb used MiXCR to reprocess the 5' RACE reads, holding one entry per CDR3 protein. The sample holds about 55,000 distinct CDR3 sequences, around 8% seen once. Specimen: whole blood. Source of these receptors: an adult who was a healthcare worker with PCR-confirmed SARS-CoV-2 infection or an uninfected control (not recorded which).

The table lists this clonotype with a few counts. The V call is TRBV7-2, the J call TRBJ2-1, with D uncertain. The V end lost 2 bases, the J end lost 5 bases, and 10 bases lay between the germline ends. There are 14 residues in the CDR3. The germline CDR1 and CDR2 sequences are SGHTA and FQGNSA. The CDR3 is CASSLIYRDNEQFF. The CDR3 nucleotides read TGTGCCAGCAGCTTAATCTATCGGGACAATGAGCAGTTCTTC.

In its sample, this clonotype was seen a few times. The chain combines TRBV6-5 with TRBJ2-7; 16 bases align to TRBD2. V was pared by 6 bases and J by 5 bases, with 4 bases of the junction left unmatched. The length of the CDR3 is 15 residues. The V gene's germline CDR1 is MNHEY and CDR2 SVGAGI. As DNA, the CDR3 is TGTGCCAGCAGGGGACTAGCGGGAGGGATAAACGAGCAGTACTTC. Its protein product is CASRGLAGGINEQYF.

The table lists this clonotype with a few counts. This chain links TRBV4-1 with TRBJ1-6, with D unresolved. Trimming left V 1 base short and J 14 bases short, with 9 bases between. CDR3 length: 12 residues. Germline-derived CDR1 and CDR2 are MGHRA and YSYEKL. In nucleotides, the CDR3 is TGCGCCAGCAGCCAAGGATTAGCAGCCCTCCACTTT. Its protein is CASSQGLAALHF.

In its sample, this clonotype was seen a few times. The rearrangement links TRBV7-6 to TRBJ2-1, with D perhaps assigned TRBD1 or TRBD2 (5 bases each). This CDR3 is 16 amino acids long. The V gene lost 2 bases and the J gene lost 4 bases, with 15 bases spanning the gap. Germline V gives CDR1 SGHVS, CDR2 FNYEAQ. The CDR3 loop reads CASSLSSGTIYNEQFF. The CDR3 bases are TGTGCCAGCAGCTTATCGTCGGGGACCATTTACAATGAGCAGTTCTTC.

J is TRBJ1-1 and V is TRBV12-5, with 7 bases identical to TRBD1. The V and J ends lost 6 bases and 5 bases, in that order; junction bases with no gene match: 6. The CDR3 totals 13 residues. Germline V gene sequence: CDR1 LGHNT, CDR2 FRNRAP. This chain's CDR3 is CASGRAGGTEAFF. CDR3 in DNA: TGTGCTAGTGGCCGGGCAGGGGGAACTGAAGCTTTCTTT.

In its sample, this clonotype was seen a few times. V is TRBV9 and J is TRBJ1-1; D uncertain. Germline V lookup: CDR1 SGDLS, CDR2 YYNGEE. The ends were cut back, 5 bases at V and 7 bases at J, with 6 bases in the middle. The length of the CDR3 is 10 residues. The CDR3 nucleotides are TGTGCCAGCAGGGGAGATGAAGCTTTCTTT. Its protein is CASRGDEAFF.

This clonotype was detected only a few times. CDR3 DNA sequence: TGTGCCAGCAGCCTATTATTACCGGGACGGTCCTACGAGCAGTACTTC. Translation: CASSLLLPGRSYEQYF. V and J are TRBV21-1 and TRBJ2-7; no DNA check was done on the table's D call, TRBD1. TRBV21-1 counts as a pseudogene. The CDR3 has 16 residues.

This clonotype was seen a few times. This chain joins TRBV29-1 and TRBJ2-3; weak D call: TRBD2 (6 bases). The germline V gene has CDR1 SQVTM and CDR2 ANQGSEA. The V gene lost 7 bases and the J gene lost 4 bases, with 12 bases spanning the gap. The CDR3 runs 12 residues. CDR3 nucleotide sequence: TGCAGCGGGGAGGCCGGGGCAGATACGCAGTATTTT. Protein: CSGEAGADTQYF.

The chain carries TRBV5-1 and TRBJ2-3, with 9 bases that match TRBD2. Trimming cost V 2 bases and J 0 bases; bases outside gene matches: 4. This CDR3 is built from 16 residues. The germline V gene encodes CDR1 SGHRS and CDR2 YFSETQ. The CDR3 loop reads CASSFTSGPSTDTQYF. The CDR3 nucleotides read TGCGCCAGCAGCTTCACTAGCGGGCCTAGCACAGATACGCAGTATTTT.

V gene TRBV7-2 combines with J gene TRBJ2-3, with 7 bases that match TRBD2. Trimming removed 2 bases from V and 7 bases from J; junction bases left unmatched: 9. The CDR3 extends over 15 amino acids. CDR1 and CDR2 (germline): SGHTA, FQGNSA. This CDR3 reads CASSLQRGAQNTQYF. The CDR3 coding sequence is TGTGCCAGCAGCTTACAGCGGGGAGCACAGAATACGCAGTATTTT.

This clonotype was counted ten times or more. In nucleotides, the CDR3 is TGTGCCAGTACAACTAGCGGCGTCACAGATACGCAGTATTTT. Protein product: CASTTSGVTDTQYF. The rearrangement links TRBV7-2 to TRBJ2-3, with 8 bases fitting TRBD2. This CDR3 comprises 14 residues. Losses at the gene ends were 9 bases for V and 2 bases for J; bases not matched to a gene: 7. Germline V CDR1 and CDR2: SGHTA, FQGNSA. Full variable domain (outside the CDR3, taken from reference TRBV7-2 and TRBJ2-3): GAGVSQSPSNKVTEKGKDVELRCDPISGHTALYWYRQSLGQGLEFLIYFQGNSAPDKSGLPSDRFSAERTGGSVSTLTIQRTQQEDSAVYLCASTTSGVTDTQYFGPGTRLTVL.

This clonotype was seen a few times. CDR3 nucleotides: TGTGCCAGCAGCCAAGTTAGGACAGGGTCTATGGGTGAGCAGTTCTTC. Its protein is CASSQVRTGSMGEQFF. The V gene is TRBV3-2, the J gene TRBJ2-1; no check of the table's D call, TRBD1, against the DNA was made. TRBV3-2 is a recognized pseudogene. The CDR3 runs to 16 residues.

This clonotype showed up just a few times. This chain links TRBV2 with TRBJ2-2; D gene ambiguous. Germline CDR1 SNHLY, CDR2 FYNNEI. The CDR3 is made up of 13 amino acids. The ends were cut back, 3 bases at V and 6 bases at J, with 8 bases in the middle. CDR3 DNA: TGTGCCAGCAGTGAGTCAAAGCCCGGGGAGCTGTTTTTT. Translating gives CASSESKPGELFF. Based on the CDR3 plus reference TRBV2 and TRBJ2-2, the full variable domain is EPEVTQTPSHQVTQMGQEVILRCVPISNHLYFYWYRQILGQKVEFLVSFYNNEISEKSEIFDDQFSVERPDGSNFTLKIRSTKLEDSAMYFCASSESKPGELFFGEGSRLTVL.

In this sample, this clonotype turned up many times. V is TRBV28 and J is TRBJ2-2, with 7 nucleotides matching TRBD2. The CDR3 totals 15 residues. Germline V gene sequence: CDR1 MDHEN, CDR2 SYDVKM. Trimming took 5 bases from V and 0 from J; bases not matched to a gene: 3. The CDR3 coding sequence is TGTGCCAGCAGTGCGGGGGTAACGAACACCGGGGAGCTGTTTTTT. This encodes CASSAGVTNTGELFF.

The table lists this clonotype with a few counts. The rearrangement links TRBV12-3 or TRBV12-4 to TRBJ2-6; perhaps D is TRBD1 or TRBD2 (5 bases each). This CDR3 has 16 amino acids. The V end lost 6 bases, the J end lost 4 bases, and 16 bases lay between the germline ends. The CDR3 sequence is CASSRGQGAGANVLTF. DNA of the CDR3: TGTGCCAGCAGCCGGGGCCAAGGAGCCGGGGCCAACGTCCTGACTTTC.

This clonotype counts as medium-sized (0.01 to 0.1%). CDR3 sequence: CASSRGVSVYEQYF. CDR3 DNA: TGTGCCAGCAGCAGGGGCGTATCGGTGTACGAGCAGTACTTC. The chain couples TRBV7-9 to TRBJ2-7, with D maybe TRBD1 (5 bases). Trimming took off 5 bases at V and 4 bases at J, with 15 bases between the two ends. The CDR3 length is 14 residues. The germline gives CDR1 SEHNR, CDR2 FQNEAQ (reference sequence).